These 22 T cell receptor beta chains came from one sample sequenced in a study of blood T cell repertoires in COVID-19. Libraries were prepared by immunoSEQ multiplex PCR; TCRdb keeps only in-frame clonotypes and omits some of them. The table has approximately 90,000 clones, 70% to 90% seen once. Specimen: peripheral blood. The source is a woman of 80 years or more with acute or convalescent COVID-19.

Turning to this clone: This specimen includes other DNA sequences encoding the same CDR3. This chain joins TRBV5-1 and TRBJ1-2; D may be TRBD1 (6 bases). V gave up 4 bases and J gave up 2 bases, with 9 bases separating them. Germline CDR1 SGHRS, CDR2 YFSETQ. The CDR3 loop spans 13 amino acids. CDR3 sequence reads: CASSPDRNYGYTF. CDR3 bases: TGCGCCAGCAGCCCGGACAGAAACTATGGCTACACCTTC.

Written as DNA, the CDR3 is TGTGCCAGCAGCCCCCCGACAGACTCCTACGAGCAGTACTTC. It yields the protein CASSPPTDSYEQYF. The chain combines TRBV2 with TRBJ2-7; tentative D call: TRBD1 (5 bases). The CDR3 totals 14 residues. Trimming removed 6 bases from V and 0 bases from J, with 12 bases in between. CDR1 is SNHLY, CDR2 FYNNEI, per germline.

This chain joins TRBV19 and TRBJ1-6; weak D call: TRBD1 (6 bases). With 4 bases removed from V and 4 bases from J, the gap between germline ends came to 11 bases. Germline lookup yields CDR1 LNHDA and CDR2 SQIVND (reference sequence). This CDR3 has 15 residues. CDR3 nucleotide sequence: TGTGCCAGTAGTACTGGACAGCATTATAATTCACCCCTCCACTTT. Translated: CASSTGQHYNSPLHF.

The V call is TRBV11-2, the J call TRBJ2-7, with D perhaps TRBD1 (5 bases). This CDR3 region has 14 residues. The ends were cut back, 1 base at V and 4 bases at J, with 11 bases in the middle. Germline loops: CDR1 SGHAT, CDR2 FQNNGV. The CDR3 sequence: CASSLVDRPYEQYF. CDR3 nucleotide sequence: TGTGCCAGCAGCTTAGTCGACAGACCTTACGAGCAGTACTTC.

A single count supports this clone. The genes are TRBV10-3 and TRBJ1-1; TRBD1 agrees at 7 bases. Per germline, CDR1 ENHRY and CDR2 SYGVKD. The V gene end was trimmed by 10 bases and the J gene end by 0 bases; junction bases not matched to a gene: 8. This CDR3 region has 14 residues. CDR3 protein: CATRDRLLNTEAFF. CDR3 nucleotide sequence: TGTGCCACCCGGGACAGACTATTGAACACTGAAGCTTTCTTT.

The chain couples TRBV19 to TRBJ2-1; tentatively, D is TRBD1 (6 bases). There are 14 residues in the CDR3. The germline gives CDR1 LNHDA, CDR2 SQIVND (reference sequence). Trimming took off 3 bases at V and 6 bases at J, with 12 bases between the two ends. The DNA of the CDR3 is TGTGCCAGTAGTATCCCGGGCAGGGGCAATGAGCAGTTCTTC. This translates into CASSIPGRGNEQFF.

This chain joins TRBV7-9 and TRBJ2-3; D is unresolved. V shed 5 bases and J shed 5 bases, with 5 bases lying between them. This CDR3 region has 11 residues. Germline CDR1 and CDR2: SEHNR and FQNEAQ (reference sequence). This CDR3 is CASSVGDTQYF. For the CDR3, the DNA is TGTGCCAGCAGCGTCGGAGATACGCAGTATTTT.

V is TRBV9 and J is TRBJ2-2; no definite D call. Trimming took off 4 bases at V and 1 base at J, with 11 bases between the two ends. The germline V gene encodes CDR1 SGDLS and CDR2 YYNGEE. The CDR3 length is 15 residues. In DNA form, the CDR3 reads TGTGCCAGCAGCTTTAGCTTGGTGAACACCGGGGAGCTGTTTTTT. This codes for CASSFSLVNTGELFF.

This chain connects TRBV6-5 to TRBJ1-1, with no clear D. CDR3 length: 15 residues. V lost 0 bases to trimming and J lost 7 bases, with 15 bases between them. Germline CDR1 and CDR2: MNHEY and SVGAGI. The CDR3, as DNA: TGTGCCAGCAGTTACTCAGACGGGGTGTTTGGTGAAGCTTTCTTT. It yields the protein CASSYSDGVFGEAFF.

CDR3: CASSYVGGRNNEQYF. The CDR3 region has the DNA TGTGCCAGCAGCTACGTGGGGGGGCGAAATAACGAGCAGTACTTC. This chain uses TRBV3-1 (or the pseudogene TRBV3-2) with TRBJ2-7, with D tentatively TRBD2 (7 bases). Trimming cost V 5 bases and J 5 bases, with 19 bases left between them. The CDR3 has 15 residues. Germline V gene data show CDR1 as LGHDT and CDR2 as YNNKEL (reference sequence).

V and J are TRBV2 and TRBJ2-1; 9 nucleotides align to TRBD2. V lost 2 bases, J lost 8 bases, and 10 bases stayed unmatched. Germline loops: CDR1 SNHLY, CDR2 FYNNEI. CDR3 size: 16 residues. The CDR3 coding sequence is TGTGCCAGCAGTGAATACGGCGGGGGGGCCGTGGATGAGCAGTTCTTC. Residues: CASSEYGGGAVDEQFF. Variable domain in full (rest from reference TRBV2 and TRBJ2-1): EPEVTQTPSHQVTQMGQEVILRCVPISNHLYFYWYRQILGQKVEFLVSFYNNEISEKSEIFDDQFSVERPDGSNFTLKIRSTKLEDSAMYFCASSEYGGGAVDEQFFGPGTRLTVL.

The V call is TRBV21-1, the J call TRBJ2-2; TRBD2 is taken as the D call from the table, unchecked against the DNA. TRBV21-1 is recorded as a pseudogene. This CDR3 spans 16 amino acids. The DNA for the CDR3 is TGTGCCAGCAGGACTAGCGGGGGGGTTAACACCGGGGAGCTGTTTTTT. Amino acid sequence: CASRTSGGVNTGELFF.

V usage is TRBV6-5 and J usage is TRBJ1-4, with D possibly matching TRBD1 (5 bases). The V end lost 7 bases, the J end lost 3 bases, and 12 bases lay between the germline ends. The CDR3 runs to 14 residues. From germline, CDR1 is MNHEY and CDR2 SVGAGI. CDR3 protein: CASTRRGSNEKLFF. The CDR3 coding sequence is TGTGCCAGCACCCGGAGGGGTTCTAATGAAAAACTGTTTTTT.

This chain connects TRBV24-1 to TRBJ1-1; a possible D gene is TRBD1 (5 bases). V lost 2 bases and J 1 base, leaving 10 bases between the germline ends. Germline V CDR1 and CDR2: KGHDR, SFDVKD. The CDR3 spans 15 residues. The CDR3 here is CATSDSRTPNTEAFF. CDR3 nucleotides: TGTGCCACCAGTGATTCGAGGACACCGAACACTGAAGCTTTCTTT.

This clone came up a few times. The V gene is TRBV7-8, the J gene TRBJ2-5; no firm D call. V lost 2 bases and J 9 bases, leaving 13 bases between the germline ends. Germline V gene sequence: CDR1 SGHVS, CDR2 FQNEAQ. The CDR3 consists of 13 residues. For the CDR3, the DNA is TGTGCCAGCAGCTTAATGGGCCCGTCGGCCCAGTACTTC. It translates to CASSLMGPSAQYF.

The chain is built from TRBV7-9 and TRBJ2-2, with 7 bases lining up with TRBD1. Germline V gene sequence: CDR1 SEHNR, CDR2 FQNEAQ (reference sequence). V lost 5 bases to trimming and J lost 6 bases; unmatched junction nucleotides: 6. This CDR3 region has 14 residues. In nucleotides, the CDR3 is TGTGCCAGCAGCCTATCAGGGGGAGCCGGGGAGCTGTTTTTT. The encoded protein is CASSLSGGAGELFF.

The chain is built from TRBV7-8 and TRBJ1-1; 8 nucleotides align to TRBD1. CDR3 length: 13 residues. The V and J ends lost 4 bases and 7 bases, in that order; junction bases with no gene match: 5. The germline V gene has CDR1 SGHVS and CDR2 FQNEAQ. CDR3 nucleotides: TGTGCCAGCAGCTCCCAGGGGGCTATTGAAGCTTTCTTT. It translates to CASSSQGAIEAFF.

This chain uses TRBV2 with TRBJ2-3; D perhaps matches TRBD2 (5 bases). V shed 3 bases and J shed 1 base, with 8 bases lying between them. The CDR3 covers 14 residues. CDR1 and CDR2 from the germline V gene are SNHLY and FYNNEI. The CDR3 DNA is TGTGCCAGCAGTGACTTGGGAGGCACAGATACGCAGTATTTT. This sequence encodes CASSDLGGTDTQYF.

The chain links TRBV11-3 to TRBJ2-2; D is perhaps TRBD1 (5 bases). Germline V gives CDR1 SGHNT, CDR2 YENEEA. The V end was cut by 0 bases, the J end by 6 bases, with 17 bases between. The CDR3 spans 17 residues. The CDR3 DNA reads as TGTGCCAGCAGCTTAGATCTGCTAGGGGTAGGCCCCGGGGAGCTGTTTTTT. Protein sequence: CASSLDLLGVGPGELFF.

J is TRBJ1-2 and V is TRBV10-3; tentative D call: TRBD1 (5 bases). The ends were cut back, 0 bases at V and 4 bases at J, with 21 bases in the middle. The CDR3 totals 18 residues. The germline gives CDR1 ENHRY, CDR2 SYGVKD. The DNA for the CDR3 is TGTGCCATCAGTGAGTCGAAGGCAGGGAAAAGAGGCAGCTATGGCTACACCTTC. Its protein product is CAISESKAGKRGSYGYTF.

The CDR3 DNA follows: TGTGCCAGCAGCTTCGGGGGGAGCACAGGATACTATGGCTACACCTTC. Protein product: CASSFGGSTGYYGYTF. This sequence joins TRBV5-4 and TRBJ1-2; possibly TRBD1 for D (5 bases). V lost 2 bases and J lost 3, with 17 bases in between. Germline-derived CDR1 and CDR2 are SGHNT and YYREEE (reference sequence). The CDR3 covers 16 residues.

The V call is TRBV11-2, the J call TRBJ1-1, with D uncertain. The CDR3 runs to 15 residues. Per germline, CDR1 SGHAT and CDR2 FQNNGV. The ends were cut back, 5 bases at V and 0 bases at J, with 13 bases in the middle. The CDR3, as DNA: TGTGCCAGCAGCCCTGTGTTAACTATGAACACTGAAGCTTTCTTT. This codes for CASSPVLTMNTEAFF. The full variable domain, its missing parts supplied by reference TRBV11-2 and TRBJ1-1, is EAGVAQSPRYKIIEKRQSVAFWCNPISGHATLYWYQQILGQGPKLLIQFQNNGVVDDSQLPKDRFSAERLKGVDSTLKIQPAKLEDSAVYLCASSPVLTMNTEAFFGQGTRLTVV.